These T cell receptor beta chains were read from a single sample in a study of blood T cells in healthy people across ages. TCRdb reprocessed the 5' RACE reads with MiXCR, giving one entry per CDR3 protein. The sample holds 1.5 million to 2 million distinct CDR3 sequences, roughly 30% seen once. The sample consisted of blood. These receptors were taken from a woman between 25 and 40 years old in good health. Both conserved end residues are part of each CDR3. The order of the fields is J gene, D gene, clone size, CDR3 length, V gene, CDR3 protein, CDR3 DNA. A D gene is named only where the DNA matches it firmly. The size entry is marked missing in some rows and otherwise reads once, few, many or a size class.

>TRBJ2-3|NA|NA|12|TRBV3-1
CASSQTTDTQCF
TGTGCCAGCAGCCAAACTACAGATACGCAGTGTTTT
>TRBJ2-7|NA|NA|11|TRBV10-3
CAISDLVEQYF
TGTGCCATCAGTGATCTCGTCGAGCAGTACTTC
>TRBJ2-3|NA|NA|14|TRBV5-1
CASKADPGTDTQYF
TGCGCCAGCAAGGCTGACCCAGGCACAGATACGCAGTATTTT
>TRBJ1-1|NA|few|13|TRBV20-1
CSARVTGGDSAFF
TGCAGTGCTAGAGTCACAGGAGGCGATTCAGCTTTCTTT
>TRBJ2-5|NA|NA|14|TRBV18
CASSSDTAQGTQYF
TGTGCCAGCTCATCGGACACGGCGCAAGGGACCCAGTACTTC
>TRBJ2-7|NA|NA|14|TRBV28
CASSFSRRAHEQYF
TGTGCCAGCAGTTTTTCTCGGCGGGCACACGAGCAGTACTTC
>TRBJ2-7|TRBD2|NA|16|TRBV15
CATSLPLAGRPYEQYF
TGTGCCACCAGCCTCCCTTTAGCGGGACGACCCTACGAGCAGTACTTC
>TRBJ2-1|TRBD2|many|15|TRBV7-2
CASSPGLAAHNEQFF
TGTGCCAGCAGCCCGGGACTAGCAGCTCACAATGAGCAGTTCTTC
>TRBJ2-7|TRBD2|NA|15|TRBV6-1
CASSKGPSGGVGQYF
TGTGCCAGCAGTAAAGGCCCTAGCGGGGGAGTGGGACAGTACTTC
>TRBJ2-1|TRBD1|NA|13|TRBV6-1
CASSGQGTNEQFF
TGTGCCAGCAGTGGACAGGGAACCAATGAGCAGTTCTTC
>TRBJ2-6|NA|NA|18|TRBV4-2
CASSQVNRGVSGANVRTF
TGTGCCAGCAGCCAAGTGAATAGGGGTGTCTCCGGGGCCAACGTCCGGACTTTC
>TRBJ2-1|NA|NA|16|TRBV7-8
CASSMTLTSGINGQFF
TGTGCCAGCAGCATGACCCTGACTAGTGGTATCAATGGGCAGTTCTTC
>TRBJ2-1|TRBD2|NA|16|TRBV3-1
CASSPGLAYSYNEQFF
TGTGCCAGCAGCCCGGGACTAGCGTACTCCTACAATGAGCAGTTCTTC
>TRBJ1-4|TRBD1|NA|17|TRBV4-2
CASSQEPQGATNEKLFF
TGTGCCAGCAGCCAAGAGCCACAGGGGGCAACTAATGAAAAACTGTTTTTT
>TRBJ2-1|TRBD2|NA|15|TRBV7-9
CASRSSGGVGNEQFF
TGTGCCAGCAGATCCAGCGGGGGGGTTGGGAATGAGCAGTTCTTC
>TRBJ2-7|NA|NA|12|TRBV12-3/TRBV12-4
CASSLSSFEQYF
TGTGCCAGCAGTTTATCTTCTTTCGAGCAGTACTTC
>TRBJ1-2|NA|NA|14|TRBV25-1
CASRLTGEDYGYTF
TGTGCCAGCAGACTCACGGGGGAAGACTATGGCTACACCTTC
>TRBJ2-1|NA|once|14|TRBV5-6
CASSSVTGFNAQFF
TGTGCCAGCAGCTCGGTCACAGGGTTCAATGCGCAGTTCTTC
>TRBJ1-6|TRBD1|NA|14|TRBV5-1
CASSLAGGGSPLHF
TGCGCCAGCAGCTTGGCAGGGGGTGGATCACCCCTCCACTTT
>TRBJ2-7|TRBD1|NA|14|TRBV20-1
CSAGSGTGTYEQYF
TGCAGTGCTGGATCCGGGACAGGGACCTACGAGCAGTACTTC
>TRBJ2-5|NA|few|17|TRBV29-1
CSVEDRDTYGIGETQYF
TGCAGCGTTGAAGATCGGGACACGTATGGAATCGGGGAGACCCAGTACTTC
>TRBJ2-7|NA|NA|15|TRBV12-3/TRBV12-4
CASLPGAGLVYEQYF
TGTGCCAGCCTGCCGGGGGCAGGGTTGGTTTACGAGCAGTACTTC
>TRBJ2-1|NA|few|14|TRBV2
CASGRQSSYNEQFF
TGTGCCAGCGGTAGGCAGAGCTCCTACAATGAGCAGTTCTTC
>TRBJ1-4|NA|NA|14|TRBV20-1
CSASSFIPNEKLFF
TGCAGTGCTAGTTCGTTCATCCCCAATGAAAAACTGTTTTTT
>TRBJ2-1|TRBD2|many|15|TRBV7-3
CASSLKRGGRNEQFF
TGTGCCAGCAGCTTAAAGCGGGGGGGTCGAAATGAGCAGTTCTTC
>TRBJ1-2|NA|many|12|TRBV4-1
CASSQDLGGYTF
TGCGCCAGCAGCCAAGATTTGGGTGGCTACACCTTC
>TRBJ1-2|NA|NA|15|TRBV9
CASSVAGAHNYGYTF
TGTGCCAGCAGCGTAGCGGGGGCGCATAACTATGGCTACACCTTC
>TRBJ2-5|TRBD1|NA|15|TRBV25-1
CASSDGRGPQETQYF
TGTGCCAGCAGTGATGGCAGGGGGCCCCAAGAGACCCAGTACTTC
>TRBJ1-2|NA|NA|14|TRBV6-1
CASSTGTPFYGYTF
TGTGCCAGCAGTACCGGGACGCCATTCTATGGCTACACCTTC
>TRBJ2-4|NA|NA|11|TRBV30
CAWSVIGSQYF
TGTGCCTGGAGTGTAATAGGCTCACAGTACTTC
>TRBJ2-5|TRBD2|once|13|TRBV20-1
CSAHSGGVETQYF
TGCAGTGCACATAGCGGGGGGGTGGAGACCCAGTACTTC
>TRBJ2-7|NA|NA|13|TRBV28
CASSLPVPYEQYF
TGTGCCAGCAGTTTACCCGTCCCTTACGAGCAGTACTTC
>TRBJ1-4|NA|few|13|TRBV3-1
CASSQVMGGKLFF
TGTGCCAGCAGCCAAGTTATGGGTGGAAAACTGTTTTTT
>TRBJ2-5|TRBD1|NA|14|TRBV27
CASRDRGFRGEQYF
TGTGCCAGCCGCGACAGGGGGTTTCGTGGGGAGCAGTACTTC
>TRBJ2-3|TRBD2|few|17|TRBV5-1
CASSRNRLAGGTDTQYF
TGCGCCAGCAGCAGGAACAGGCTAGCGGGGGGCACAGATACGCAGTATTTT
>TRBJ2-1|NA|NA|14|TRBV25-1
CASSTRERYNEQFF
TGTGCCAGCAGTACACGGGAGCGCTACAATGAGCAGTTCTTC
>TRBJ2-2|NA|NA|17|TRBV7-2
CASSLRGGPPGTGELFF
TGTGCCAGCAGCTTAAGGGGGGGGCCCCCCGGCACCGGGGAGCTGTTTTTT
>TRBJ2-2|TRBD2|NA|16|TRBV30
CAWTPLGRARGGELFF
TGTGCCTGGACCCCCCTCGGGAGGGCCAGAGGCGGGGAGCTGTTTTTT
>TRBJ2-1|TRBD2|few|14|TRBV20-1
CSAILAGGVNEQFF
TGCAGTGCTATACTAGCGGGAGGGGTTAATGAGCAGTTCTTC
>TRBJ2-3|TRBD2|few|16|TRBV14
CASSQRSGGAADTQYF
TGTGCCAGCAGCCAAAGAAGCGGGGGGGCTGCAGATACGCAGTATTTT
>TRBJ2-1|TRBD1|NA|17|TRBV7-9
CASSADRTGRSYNEQFF
TGTGCCAGCAGCGCGGACCGGACAGGTCGGTCCTACAATGAGCAGTTCTTC
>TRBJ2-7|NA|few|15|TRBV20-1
CSAREGGGGPYEQYF
TGCAGTGCTAGAGAAGGGGGCGGGGGCCCATACGAGCAGTACTTC
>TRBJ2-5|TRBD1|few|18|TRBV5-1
CASSSGQGGKRNQETQYF
TGCGCCAGCAGCTCGGGACAGGGGGGGAAAAGAAATCAAGAGACCCAGTACTTC
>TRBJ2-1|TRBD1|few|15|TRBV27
CASAPGQSFYNEQFF
TGTGCCAGCGCCCCGGGACAGAGCTTCTACAATGAGCAGTTCTTC
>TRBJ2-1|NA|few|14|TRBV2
CASSEAAGRNEQFF
TGTGCCAGCAGTGAAGCCGCAGGGCGGAATGAGCAGTTCTTC
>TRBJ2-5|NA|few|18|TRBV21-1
CASSRANRGRQRQETQYF
TGTGCCAGCAGCAGAGCTAACAGGGGTCGTCAGCGCCAAGAGACCCAGTACTTC
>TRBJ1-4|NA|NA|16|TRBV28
CASSWGSRAPNEKLFF
TGTGCCAGCAGTTGGGGAAGCAGGGCCCCGAATGAAAAACTGTTTTTT
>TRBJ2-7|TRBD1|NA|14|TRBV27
CASSVRDRVNEQYF
TGTGCCAGCAGTGTACGGGACAGGGTCAACGAGCAGTATTTC
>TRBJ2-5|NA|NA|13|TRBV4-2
CASSLRLDETQYF
TGTGCCAGCAGCCTCCGACTAGACGAGACCCAGTACTTC
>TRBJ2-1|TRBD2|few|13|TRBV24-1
CATSDLAGVEQFF
TGTGCCACCAGTGATTTAGCGGGAGTTGAGCAGTTCTTC
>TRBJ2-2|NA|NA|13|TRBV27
CASSASFTGELFF
TGTGCCAGCAGTGCCAGCTTCACCGGGGAGCTGTTTTTT
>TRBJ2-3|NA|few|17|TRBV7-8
CASSFKGSSVGTDTQYF
TGTGCCAGCAGCTTTAAGGGGTCTAGCGTTGGTACAGATACGCAGTATTTT